One sample yielded the 22 T cell receptor beta chains listed below, sequenced in a study of cytomegalovirus exposure and HLA in healthy donors. The PCR contained 60 Vbeta and 13 Jbeta primers. TCRdb keeps only in-frame clones here, not all; method: immunoSEQ multiplex PCR. The sample contains under 95,000 clones, 75% of which appear only once. Sample: PBMCs. These receptors all come from a man aged 35-49 years in good health and CMV-seronegative.

V is TRBV11-3 and J is TRBJ1-1; TRBD1 is a possible D gene (6 bases). V lost 3 bases to trimming and J lost 4 bases, with 9 bases between them. Germline CDR1 and CDR2: SGHNT and YENEEA. The CDR3 extends over 13 amino acids. CDR3 in amino acids: CASSFRGSTEAFF. For the CDR3, the DNA is TGTGCCAGCAGCTTTAGGGGGAGCACTGAAGCTTTCTTT.

This clone was picked up one time. This chain uses TRBV6-1 with TRBJ2-7; TRBD1 matches at 7 bases. Germline V gene sequence: CDR1 MNHNS, CDR2 SASEGT. J was trimmed by 2 bases and V by 7 bases; bases with no gene match: 8. CDR3 length equals 14 residues. The CDR3 DNA follows: TGTGCCAGCACGGCTAGACAGGGCACCTACGAGCAGTACTTC. Amino acids: CASTARQGTYEQYF.

The chain combines TRBV2 with TRBJ1-5; D not resolved. The germline V gene has CDR1 SNHLY and CDR2 FYNNEI. The V end was cut by 2 bases, the J end by 5 bases, with 7 bases between. This CDR3 contains 13 residues. The CDR3 DNA is TGTGCCAGCAGTGAATCGGGTTATCAGCCCCAGCATTTT. Protein sequence: CASSESGYQPQHF.

This clone appeared a few times. The CDR3 reads CASSLDRGTNEKLFF. The DNA for the CDR3 is TGTGCCAGCAGCTTGGACCGGGGAACTAATGAAAAACTGTTTTTT. This chain uses TRBV5-4 with TRBJ1-4; D uncertain. The CDR3 sequence is 15 residues long. Germline values: CDR1 SGHNT, CDR2 YYREEE (reference sequence). V was cut by 0 bases and J by 1 base, with 7 bases left in between.

This rearrangement joins TRBV29-1 to TRBJ2-2; D remains unclear. Trimming cost V 5 bases and J 1 base, with 11 bases left between them. This CDR3 contains 14 residues. Germline-derived CDR1 and CDR2 are SQVTM and ANQGSEA. The CDR3 coding sequence is TGCAGCGTTCGCGGCGTTAAGAACACCGGGGAGCTGTTTTTT. It is translated as CSVRGVKNTGELFF.

V usage is TRBV30 and J usage is TRBJ1-1, with 8 bases that match TRBD1. This CDR3 spans 14 amino acids. From germline, CDR1 is GTSNPN and CDR2 SVGIG (reference sequence). The ends lost 3 bases at V and 7 bases at J; junction bases unmatched: 10. The chain's CDR3 is CAWRGADRAIEAFF. The CDR3 DNA follows: TGTGCCTGGAGAGGCGCGGACAGGGCGATTGAAGCTTTCTTT.

The V and J genes are TRBV5-1 and TRBJ2-1; D is possibly TRBD1 (5 bases). Germline V gives CDR1 SGHRS, CDR2 YFSETQ. The CDR3 loop spans 15 amino acids. Trimming took 0 bases from V and 4 from J, leaving 11 bases between them. The CDR3 reads CASSLVQGSYNEQFF. CDR3 DNA: TGCGCCAGCAGCTTGGTGCAGGGTTCTTACAATGAGCAGTTCTTC.

In DNA, the CDR3 is TGTGCCAGCAGCGTATGGATGACAGGGGAGTATGGCTACACCTTC. Translating it yields CASSVWMTGEYGYTF. This sequence joins TRBV7-2 and TRBJ1-2; 8 positions match TRBD1. The CDR3 runs 15 residues. Trimming took 5 bases from V and 5 from J; bases not matched to a gene: 10. CDR1 and CDR2 from the germline V gene are SGHTA and FQGNSA.

V is TRBV7-9 and J is TRBJ2-7; TRBD2 might be the D (5 bases). V lost 3 bases and J lost 3, with 9 bases in between. Germline loops: CDR1 SEHNR, CDR2 FQNEAQ (reference sequence). CDR3 length: 13 amino acids. CDR3 loop: CASSLSGGYEQYF. In nucleotides, the CDR3 is TGTGCCAGCAGCTTGTCAGGAGGCTACGAGCAGTACTTC.

This rearrangement joins TRBV5-1 to TRBJ2-7; D is perhaps TRBD2 (6 bases). The CDR3 is made up of 14 amino acids. Germline V gives CDR1 SGHRS, CDR2 YFSETQ. V was cut by 4 bases and J by 2 bases, with 13 bases left in between. The CDR3 DNA follows: TGCGCCAGCAGCGGGGGGACCGAAACCTACGAGCAGTACTTC. Its translation is CASSGGTETYEQYF. Full variable domain (rest looked up from reference TRBV5-1 and TRBJ2-7): KAGVTQTPRYLIKTRGQQVTLSCSPISGHRSVSWYQQTPGQGLQFLFEYFSETQRNKGNFPGRFSGRQFSNSRSEMNVSTLELGDSALYLCASSGGTETYEQYFGPGTRLTVT.

This chain joins TRBV7-8 and TRBJ1-5; no reliable D call. The CDR3 spans 15 residues. The germline V gene encodes CDR1 SGHVS and CDR2 FQNEAQ. Trimming cost V 4 bases and J 3 bases, with 13 bases left between them. The CDR3 DNA reads TGTGCCAGCAGCTCCCGGGGTTCCTCCAATCAGCCCCAGCATTTT. It yields the protein CASSSRGSSNQPQHF.

This chain links TRBV28 with TRBJ1-4; D is uncertain. CDR3 length equals 13 residues. V was trimmed by 6 bases and J by 2 bases, leaving 7 bases between them. Germline lookup yields CDR1 MDHEN and CDR2 SYDVKM. The CDR3 here is CASRGSTNEKLFF. Written as DNA, the CDR3 is TGTGCCAGCAGGGGGAGTACTAATGAAAAACTGTTTTTT.

V gene TRBV6-5 combines with J gene TRBJ2-1; 10 bases line up with TRBD1. Germline CDR1 is MNHEY and CDR2 is SVGAGI. The CDR3 runs to 14 residues. Germline trimming cut 8 bases from V and 7 bases from J; bases unmatched to any gene: 8. The CDR3 here is CASGRDRGGNEQFF. For the CDR3, the DNA is TGTGCCAGCGGCCGGGACAGGGGAGGGAATGAGCAGTTCTTC.

The J gene is TRBJ1-2, the V gene TRBV9; 9 nucleotides agree with TRBD1. With 2 bases clipped from V and 4 bases from J, the junction kept 3 bases outside the gene matches. CDR3 size: 14 residues. Per the germline V gene, CDR1 is SGDLS and CDR2 is YYNGEE. The CDR3, as DNA: TGTGCCAGCAGCGTTGGACAGGGGACCTATGGCTACACCTTC. Protein: CASSVGQGTYGYTF.

The CDR3 region is CASSQGPWRGASGANVLTF. The CDR3 DNA reads as TGTGCCAGCAGCCAAGGCCCCTGGCGGGGGGCCTCTGGGGCCAACGTCCTGACTTTC. The rearrangement joins TRBV4-2 to TRBJ2-6, with 8 bases lining up with TRBD2. Per the germline V gene, CDR1 is LGHNA and CDR2 is YNFKEQ. J was trimmed by 0 bases and V by 1 base; bases with no gene match: 8. The CDR3 runs 19 residues.

The rearrangement uses TRBV7-9 and TRBJ2-7; 9 bases line up with TRBD1. V shed 4 bases, J shed 0 bases, and the junction held 1 base outside the gene matches. The germline CDR1 and CDR2 sequences are SEHNR and FQNEAQ (reference sequence). CDR3 length: 14 amino acids. The CDR3 protein is CASSWDRVSYEQYF. The CDR3 bases are TGTGCCAGCAGCTGGGACAGGGTCTCCTACGAGCAGTACTTC.

Comments on this clone: The junction departs from the called germline gene at one end, perhaps through a read error. The V call is TRBV7-7, the J call TRBJ2-2; 11 bases fit TRBD2. The CDR3 consists of 18 residues. CDR1 is SSHAT, CDR2 FNYEAQ, per germline (reference sequence). The CDR3 sequence: CASSFRKGTSGNTGELFF. DNA for the CDR3: TGTGCTAGCAGCTTTCGGAAGGGGACTAGCGGGAACACCGGGGAGCTGTTTTTT.

There are a few counts of this clone. The rearrangement uses TRBV4-2 and TRBJ2-5, with D unresolved. The length of the CDR3 is 14 residues. The V end was cut by 0 bases, the J end by 1 base, with 6 bases between. CDR1 is LGHNA and CDR2 is YNFKEQ in the germline V gene. The CDR3 nucleotides read TGTGCCAGCAGCCAAGAACTCGGCCAAGAGACCCAGTACTTC. This translates into CASSQELGQETQYF.

This clone was seen once. This chain uses TRBV2 with TRBJ2-3; 7 bases line up with TRBD1. The CDR3 runs 14 residues. The V gene end was trimmed by 6 bases and the J gene end by 3 bases; junction bases not matched to a gene: 6. Germline V gives CDR1 SNHLY, CDR2 FYNNEI. CDR3 in DNA: TGTGCCAGCAGCGACATACAGGGGACAGATACGCAGTATTTT. This encodes CASSDIQGTDTQYF.

The chain is built from TRBV4-2 and TRBJ2-7; the match to TRBD2 covers 7 bases. The CDR3 is made up of 17 amino acids. V shed 4 bases, J shed 4 bases, and the junction held 16 bases outside the gene matches. Germline lookup yields CDR1 LGHNA and CDR2 YNFKEQ. The CDR3 DNA is TGTGCCAGCAGCCGGGGGACTACCGGGACGGCGGGATACGAGCAGTACTTC. It specifies CASSRGTTGTAGYEQYF.

The DNA for the CDR3 is TGTGCCGGGTTACAGGGGGCAGCTGGGGCCAACGTCCTGACTTTC. Residues: CAGLQGAAGANVLTF. J is TRBJ2-6 and V is TRBV30; 9 bases line up with TRBD1. The CDR3 covers 15 residues. Trimming at V came to 8 bases and at J to 2 bases, leaving 7 bases not matched to a gene. Germline CDR1 reads GTSNPN; CDR2 reads SVGIG (reference sequence).

The sample holds one count of this clone. The chain recombines TRBV29-1 with TRBJ2-2, with TRBD1 as a possible D gene (6 bases). Trimming pared 5 bases from V and 5 bases from J, leaving 15 bases between. Germline values: CDR1 SQVTM, CDR2 ANQGSEA. The CDR3 contains 14 residues. The CDR3 loop is CSVTTAGVTGELFF. The CDR3 DNA reads TGCAGCGTTACCACGGCAGGGGTTACCGGGGAGCTGTTTTTT.